This T cell receptor (beta chain) was captured in a study of cytomegalovirus exposure and HLA in healthy donors. General study results and limits: Subsequent analysis found a tendency for first-cohort TCR clusters to co-occur within the 110 or so validation repertoires. The study recorded over 150 TCR beta chains that were cytomegalovirus-associated. Reportedly, diagnosis of cytomegalovirus status by the classifier showed high specificity and sensitivity.

Clones were sequenced by immunoSEQ multiplex PCR, and TCRdb holds only the in-frame ones, with some missing. The data show some 190,000 clones, around nine tenths seen once. V was pared by 10 bases and J by 5 bases, with 18 bases between. The CDR3 is made up of 14 amino acids. Germline-derived CDR1 and CDR2 are LNHDA and SQIVND (reference sequence). As to this clone: Its target is unknown.

The sample was PBMCs. The rearrangement links TRBV19 to TRBJ1-5, with a tentative D call TRBD1 (5 bases). The receptor was isolated from a man aged 25 to 40 in good health and CMV-seropositive. The CDR3 DNA sequence: TGTGCCACCAAAGCGGGGGGGTCGGATCAGCCCCAGCATTTT. It translates to CATKAGGSDQPQHF. Based on the CDR3 plus reference TRBV19 and TRBJ1-5, the full variable domain is DGGITQSPKYLFRKEGQNVTLSCEQNLNHDAMYWYRQDPGQGLRLIYYSQIVNDFQKGDIAEGYSVSREKKESFPLTVTSAQKNPTAFYLCATKAGGSDQPQHFGDGTRLSIL.